The rows below give T cell receptor beta chains drawn from one sample of a study of blood T cell repertoires in COVID-19. Assay: immunoSEQ multiplex PCR; the TCRdb copy retains only in-frame clones and omits some. The table shows about 230,000 clones, with roughly four fifths occurring only once. Input material: PBMCs or T cells enriched from blood (not recorded which). The receptor set was obtained from a man in his sixties who had recovered from COVID-19. Each CDR3 is given with its conserved first and last residue.

j_gene,v_gene,CDR3aa
TRBJ2-5,TRBV7-3,CASSPRAGGVETQYF
TRBJ2-3,TRBV24-1,CATSGTSGGVTDTQYF
TRBJ2-1,TRBV11-2,CASSSVPGQGPNEQFF
TRBJ1-2,TRBV5-1,CASSLSGGRTGYGYTF
TRBJ2-7,TRBV3-1/TRBV3-2,CASSQEQVTYEQYF
TRBJ1-4,TRBV5-1,CASSLAGDTVEKLFF
TRBJ2-2,TRBV10-1,CASSGGLANTGELFF
TRBJ1-1,TRBV27,CASSGMGGKMNTEAFF
TRBJ1-2,TRBV6-2/TRBV6-3,CASSRDSAGYTF
TRBJ2-4,TRBV5-4,CASSLGGKNIQYF
TRBJ2-1,TRBV29-1,CSVAYRGINEQFF
TRBJ2-1,TRBV4-2,CASSRALGLAELNEQFF
TRBJ2-7,TRBV7-2,CASSFRTSGGEQYF
TRBJ2-7,TRBV9,CASSVAASGQTYEQYF
TRBJ2-3,TRBV3-1/TRBV3-2,CASSLDPRSTDTQYF
TRBJ2-3,TRBV29-1,CSSSPGGGSTDTQYF
TRBJ2-6,TRBV6-8,CASHSLAGGQNSGANVLTF
TRBJ2-6,TRBV4-3,CASSTATGLYGANVLTF
TRBJ1-4,TRBV6-4,CASNSGGEKLFF
TRBJ2-2,TRBV24-1,CATSDGLAEKHNTGELFF
TRBJ1-5,TRBV19,CAANQPQHF
TRBJ2-1,TRBV7-3,CASSATSGGYNEQFF
TRBJ2-7,TRBV11-3,CASSLVGRSSSYEQYF
TRBJ1-4,TRBV4-3,CASSQPTTSPNPNEKLFF
TRBJ1-6,TRBV6-6,CASSPLTVNSYNSPLHF
TRBJ1-1,TRBV6-5,CASSYPTVNTEAFF
TRBJ1-1,TRBV6-1,CASSERGRGGEAFF
TRBJ1-2,TRBV6-1,CASSEEGVGGYTF
TRBJ1-6,TRBV9,CASSPTGQDNSPLHF
TRBJ2-7,TRBV6-5,CATLPRKEYYEQYF
TRBJ1-6,TRBV5-8,CASRPTRTGYSPLHF
TRBJ2-7,TRBV7-9,CASSLVARDRGPYEQYF
TRBJ1-3,TRBV6-5,CASSYSRRSGNTIYF
TRBJ1-5,TRBV24-1,CATSDGTGWQPQHF
TRBJ1-1,TRBV5-6,CASSLLTGGITEAFF
TRBJ2-1,TRBV6-1,CASSEDSGLAGAPGREQFF
TRBJ1-1,TRBV5-1,CASSRDSRNTEAFF
TRBJ1-5,TRBV15,CATSNGGRGGYQPQHF
TRBJ2-6,TRBV7-9,CASRERDGSSGANVLTF
TRBJ2-5,TRBV19,CASSPRDRGLETQYF
TRBJ2-3,TRBV6-2/TRBV6-3,CASSHTPSGHPDTQYF
TRBJ2-3,TRBV11-3,CASSDKRATDTQYF
TRBJ1-4,TRBV7-9,CASSLRQGNEKLFF
TRBJ1-1,TRBV9,CASSSTTGGTEAFF
TRBJ2-7,TRBV19,CASSSSGSSSYEQYF
TRBJ2-7,TRBV2,CASSYGLAVSYEQYF
TRBJ1-2,TRBV19,CASSIETGYYGYTF
TRBJ1-6,TRBV9,CASSGTSLSPLHF
TRBJ1-3,TRBV19,CASSLPTGISGNTIYF
TRBJ1-6,TRBV11-2,CASSLVSYRGNSPLHF
TRBJ1-3,TRBV28,CASSLGGASGNTIYF
TRBJ2-5,TRBV4-3,CASSQFLEYQETQYF
TRBJ1-1,TRBV11-3,CASSPRNRVLDTEAFF
TRBJ1-4,TRBV27,CASRAGATNEKLFF
TRBJ1-5,TRBV19,CASSPRTGGGSQPQHF
TRBJ1-2,TRBV9,CASSVESGDYGYTF
TRBJ1-1,TRBV5-1,CASSSSGETEAFF
TRBJ2-5,TRBV3-1/TRBV3-2,CASSQPGQGLETQYF